The next 9 T cell receptor beta chains were all read from a single sample in a study of Graves' ophthalmopathy and Graves' hyperthyroidism (dated by TCRdb to between 2018 and 2020). The sample was run on an Illumina HiSeq 2000. For repertoire sequencing, the TCR beta CDR3 regions were amplified from RNA transcripts. The first round of RT-PCR was done with HTBI primers and the Qiagen OneStep RT-PCR kit, and was followed by a second round of multiplex PCR, then size selection and purification. TCRdb cleaned the public reads at Q25 with fastp, built clones with MiXCR and kept in-frame beta chains. Each entry merges the rows of one CDR3 protein and shows their most common DNA and genes. The sample table holds under 350,000 distinct CDR3 sequences, of which roughly 17% were seen once. The top ten clones comprise roughly an eighth of the sample. The sample taken for sequencing was peripheral blood. Receptors were obtained from an adult man with Graves' ophthalmopathy.

This clonotype was seen repeatedly, ten times or more. The chain has TRBV6-1 and TRBJ1-2; D is possibly TRBD1 (5 bases). The V gene's germline CDR1 is MNHNS and CDR2 SASEGT. The CDR3 contains 14 residues. The V gene lost 1 base and the J gene lost 4 bases, with 10 bases spanning the gap. This CDR3 reads CASSEGQGFYGYTF. Here the CDR3 DNA reads TGTGCCAGCAGTGAAGGGCAGGGTTTCTATGGCTACACCTTC.

The J gene is TRBJ1-6, the V gene TRBV6-5, with D possibly matching TRBD1 (5 bases). Germline CDR1 MNHEY, CDR2 SVGAGI. V lost 0 bases and J lost 0, with 15 bases in between. The CDR3 runs to 19 residues. CDR3 DNA sequence: TGTGCCAGCAGTTACTCCCGGGGGACTGGAAGCTCCTATAATTCACCCCTCCACTTT. Translated: CASSYSRGTGSSYNSPLHF.

This clonotype occurred many times. This sequence joins TRBV28 and TRBJ2-5; TRBD1 might be the D (5 bases). In germline, CDR1 is MDHEN, CDR2 SYDVKM. V was cut by 6 bases and J by 4 bases, with 18 bases left in between. The CDR3 spans 15 residues. CDR3 sequence reads: CASRPSQGSGETQYF. CDR3 DNA sequence: TGTGCCAGCAGACCAAGTCAGGGCTCAGGAGAGACCCAGTACTTC.

Only a few counts were recorded for this clonotype. It may be a read error: a sequence one base away is much more abundant. V gene TRBV7-6 combines with J gene TRBJ2-2, with TRBD2 matching 11 bases. This CDR3 is 17 amino acids long. In germline, CDR1 is SGHVS, CDR2 FNYEAQ. CDR3 coding DNA: TGTGCCAGCATCTTATCCGGGACTAGCGGCGACACCGGGGAGCTGTTTTTT. Translated: CASILSGTSGDTGELFF. The entire variable domain, with the rest obtained from reference TRBV7-6 and TRBJ2-2, is as follows: GAGVSQSPRYKVTKRGQDVALRCDPISGHVSLYWYRQALGQGPEFLTYFNYEAQQDKSGLPNDRFSAERPEGSISTLTIQRTEQRDSAMYRCASILSGTSGDTGELFFGEGSRLTVL.

A note on this clonotype: The junction departs from the called germline gene at one end, perhaps through a read error. The chain joins TRBV6-2 or TRBV6-3 to TRBJ2-7; TRBD1 aligns across 8 bases. CDR1 is MNHEY and CDR2 is SVGEGT in the germline V gene. The CDR3 runs to 13 residues. The CDR3, as DNA: TGTGTCAGCTGCAGGGGGCATTTCAACGAGCAGTACTTC. It translates to CVSCRGHFNEQYF.

This clonotype has a count of ten or more. This chain connects TRBV30 to TRBJ2-4; D call uncertain. This CDR3 has 13 residues. V dropped 0 bases and J dropped 7 bases, with 10 bases sitting between them. In germline, CDR1 is GTSNPN, CDR2 SVGIG (reference sequence). This chain's CDR3 is CAWSVLASNIQYF. Written as DNA, the CDR3 is TGTGCCTGGAGTGTACTGGCGAGCAACATTCAGTACTTC. The full variable domain, its missing parts supplied by reference TRBV30 and TRBJ2-4, is SQTIHQWPATLVQPVGSPLSLECTVEGTSNPNLYWYRQAAGRGLQLLFYSVGIGQISSEVPQNLSASRPQDRQFILSSKKLLLSDSGFYLCAWSVLASNIQYFGAGTRLSVL.

This clonotype has at least ten counts. The V and J genes are TRBV30 and TRBJ1-2; the D is unclear. There are 11 residues in the CDR3. V dropped 4 bases and J dropped 2 bases, with 5 bases sitting between them. CDR1 and CDR2 (germline): GTSNPN, SVGIG (reference sequence). CDR3 DNA sequence: TGTGCCTGGACAGAGAACTATGGCTACACCTTC. Translated: CAWTENYGYTF.

The chain joins TRBV6-1 to TRBJ2-2, with 10 bases lining up with TRBD2. Germline values: CDR1 MNHNS, CDR2 SASEGT. V was clipped by 5 bases and J by 2 bases; unmatched bases: 5. CDR3 length: 16 residues. CDR3 region: CASSPPSGSNTGELFF. The CDR3 bases are TGTGCCAGCAGTCCGCCTAGCGGGAGCAACACCGGGGAGCTGTTTTTT.

This clonotype was recorded many times. The CDR3 here is CASSETLNTGTTTDTQYF. The DNA of the CDR3 is TGTGCCAGCAGCGAGACTCTTAATACCGGGACTACCACAGATACGCAGTATTTT. This chain connects TRBV6-2 or TRBV6-3 to TRBJ2-3, with 7 bases identical to TRBD2. The CDR3 is 18 residues long. CDR1 and CDR2 (germline): MNHEY, SVGEGT. Trimming cost V 6 bases and J 2 bases; bases outside gene matches: 17.